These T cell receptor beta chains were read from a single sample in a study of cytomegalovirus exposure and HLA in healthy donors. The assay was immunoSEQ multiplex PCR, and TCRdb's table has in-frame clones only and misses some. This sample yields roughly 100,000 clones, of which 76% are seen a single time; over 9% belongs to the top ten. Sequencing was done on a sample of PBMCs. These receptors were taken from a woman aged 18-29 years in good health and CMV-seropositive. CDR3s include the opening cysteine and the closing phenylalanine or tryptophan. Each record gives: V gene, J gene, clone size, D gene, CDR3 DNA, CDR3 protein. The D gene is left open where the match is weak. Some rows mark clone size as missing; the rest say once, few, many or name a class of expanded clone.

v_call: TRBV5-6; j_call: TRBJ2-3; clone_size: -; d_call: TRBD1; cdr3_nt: TGTGCCAGCAGCTTGGGCTACCCAGGGGGAGATACGCAGTATTTT; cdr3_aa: CASSLGYPGGDTQYF
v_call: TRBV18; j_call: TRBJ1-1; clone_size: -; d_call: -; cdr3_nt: TGTGCCAGCTCACCCTACCTAAGTGGACAGCCGAACACTGAAGCTTTCTTT; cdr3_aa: CASSPYLSGQPNTEAFF
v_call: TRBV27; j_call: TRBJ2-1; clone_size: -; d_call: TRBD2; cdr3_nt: TGTGCCAGCACTAGCGGAGCCTCCTACAATGAGCAGTTCTTC; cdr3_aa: CASTSGASYNEQFF
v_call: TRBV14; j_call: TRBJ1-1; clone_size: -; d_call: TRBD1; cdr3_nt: TGTGCCAGCAGCCTTCTACAGGGGGGAGACACTGAAGCTTTCTTT; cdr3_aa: CASSLLQGGDTEAFF
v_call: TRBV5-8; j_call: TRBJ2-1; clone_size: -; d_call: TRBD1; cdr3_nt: TGTGCCAGCAGCTTCACGGGACAGCCCTACAATGAGCAGTTCTTC; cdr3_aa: CASSFTGQPYNEQFF
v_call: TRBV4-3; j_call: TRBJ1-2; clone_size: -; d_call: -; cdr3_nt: TGCGCCAGCAGCCAAGATCGGGAAGGCTTTGCGGAGAACTATGGCTACACCTTC; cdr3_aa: CASSQDREGFAENYGYTF
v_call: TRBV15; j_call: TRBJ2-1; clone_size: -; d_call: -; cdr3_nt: TGTGCCACCAGCATCGTGGAGCTACACAATGAGCAGTTCTTC; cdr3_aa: CATSIVELHNEQFF
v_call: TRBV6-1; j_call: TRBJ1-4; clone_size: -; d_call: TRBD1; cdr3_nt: TGTGCCAGACAGGGGGAAGCGCATGAAAAACTGTTTTTT; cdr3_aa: CARQGEAHEKLFF
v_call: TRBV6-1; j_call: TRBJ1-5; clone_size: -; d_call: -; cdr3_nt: TGTGCCAGCAGTGAAGAGGTTGGGGGCTATAGCAATCAGCCCCAGCATTTT; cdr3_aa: CASSEEVGGYSNQPQHF
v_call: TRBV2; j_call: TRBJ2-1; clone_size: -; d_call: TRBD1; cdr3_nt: TGTGCCAGCTATTGGGACAGGGGGCTTGGGGAGCAGTTCTTC; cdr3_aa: CASYWDRGLGEQFF
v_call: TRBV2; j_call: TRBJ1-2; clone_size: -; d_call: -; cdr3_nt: TGTGCCAGCATCGTGGCCGTGCGGGGCTATGGCTACACCTTC; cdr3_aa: CASIVAVRGYGYTF
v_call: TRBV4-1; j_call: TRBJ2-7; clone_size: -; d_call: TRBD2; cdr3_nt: TGCGCCAGCAGCCTGTCAGGAAGCGGGAGCCCCCTTTACGAGCAGTACTTC; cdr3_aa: CASSLSGSGSPLYEQYF
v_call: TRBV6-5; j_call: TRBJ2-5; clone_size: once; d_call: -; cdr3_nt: TGTGCCAGCAGTTACTGGGGGGAACAAGAGACCCAGTACTTC; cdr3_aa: CASSYWGEQETQYF
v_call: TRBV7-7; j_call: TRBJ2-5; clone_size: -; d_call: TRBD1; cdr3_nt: TGTGCCAGCAGCACCTACGGGACAGGGGGGGAAGAGACCCAGTACTTC; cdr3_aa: CASSTYGTGGEETQYF
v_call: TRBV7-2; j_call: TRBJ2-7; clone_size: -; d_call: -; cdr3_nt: TGTGCCAGCAGCCTATTACCGAGCTACGAGCAGTACTTC; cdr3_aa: CASSLLPSYEQYF
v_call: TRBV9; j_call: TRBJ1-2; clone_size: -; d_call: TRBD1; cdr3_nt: TGTGCCAGCAGCGTAGTAATAGGACAGGGAGGTGGCTACACCTTC; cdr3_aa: CASSVVIGQGGGYTF
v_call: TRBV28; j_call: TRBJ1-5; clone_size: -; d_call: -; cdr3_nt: TGTGCCAGCAGTTCCTCCCCACACAATCAGCCCCAGCATTTT; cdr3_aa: CASSSSPHNQPQHF
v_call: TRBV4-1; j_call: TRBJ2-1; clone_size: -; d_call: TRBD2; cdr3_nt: TGCGCCAGCAGCCAACTGGGACTACTTAACAATGAGCAGTTCTTC; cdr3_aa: CASSQLGLLNNEQFF
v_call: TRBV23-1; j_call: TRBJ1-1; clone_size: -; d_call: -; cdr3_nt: TGCGCCAGCAGTCCGTATAGCTGGCGAGACGGCGTGAACACTGAAGCTTTCTTT; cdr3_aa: CASSPYSWRDGVNTEAFF
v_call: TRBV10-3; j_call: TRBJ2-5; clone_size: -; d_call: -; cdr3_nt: TGTGCCATCAGTGAGTCCGGGACTGAAAAAGAGACCCAGTACTTC; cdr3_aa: CAISESGTEKETQYF
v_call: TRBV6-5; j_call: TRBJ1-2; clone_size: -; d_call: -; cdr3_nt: TGTGCCAGCAGCCGCCGGGGTTTGGGCTACACCTTC; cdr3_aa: CASSRRGLGYTF
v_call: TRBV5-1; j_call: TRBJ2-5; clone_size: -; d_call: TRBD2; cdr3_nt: TGCGCCAGCAGCCCCGGAGCGGGGGGGCAAGAGACCCAGTACTTC; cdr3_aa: CASSPGAGGQETQYF
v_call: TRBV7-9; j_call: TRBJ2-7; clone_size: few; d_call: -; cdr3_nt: TGTGCCAGCAGCTCCCCCACTACCTACGAGCAGTACTTC; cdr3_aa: CASSSPTTYEQYF
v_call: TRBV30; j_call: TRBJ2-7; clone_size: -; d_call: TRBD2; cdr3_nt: TGTGCCTGGAGTAGCGGGAGAGGGTACGAGCAGTACTTC; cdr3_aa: CAWSSGRGYEQYF
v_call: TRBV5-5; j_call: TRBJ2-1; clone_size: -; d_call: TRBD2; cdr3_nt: TGTGCCAGCAGCTTGGGAAGCGGGGGAGGATGGAATGAGCAGTTCTTC; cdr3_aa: CASSLGSGGGWNEQFF
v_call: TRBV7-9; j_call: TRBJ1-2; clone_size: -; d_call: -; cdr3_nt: TGTGCCAGCGGGGCAGAGCCCTATGGCTACACCTTC; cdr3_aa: CASGAEPYGYTF
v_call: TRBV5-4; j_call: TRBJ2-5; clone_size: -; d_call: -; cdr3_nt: TGTGCCAGCAGCTTGGCCGGAGGAGAGACCCAGTACTTC; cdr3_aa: CASSLAGGETQYF
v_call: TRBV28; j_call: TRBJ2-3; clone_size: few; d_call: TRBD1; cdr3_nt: TGTGCCAGCAGGCGACAGGGGGTGGATACGCAGTATTTT; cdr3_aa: CASRRQGVDTQYF
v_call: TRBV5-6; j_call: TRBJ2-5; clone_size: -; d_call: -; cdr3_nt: TGTGCCAGCAGCTTAAGGGGACACAGCCGTTGGCAAGAGACCCAGTACTTC; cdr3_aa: CASSLRGHSRWQETQYF
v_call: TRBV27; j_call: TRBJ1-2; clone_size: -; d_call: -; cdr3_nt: TGTGCCAGCAGGGACAGTGGGACTAACTATGGCTACACCTTC; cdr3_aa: CASRDSGTNYGYTF
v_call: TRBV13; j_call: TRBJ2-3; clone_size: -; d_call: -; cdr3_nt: TGTGCCAGCAGCTTAGACGCGAATACGCAGTATTTT; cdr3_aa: CASSLDANTQYF
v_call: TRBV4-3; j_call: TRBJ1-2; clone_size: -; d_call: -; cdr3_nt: TGCGCCAGCAGCCAAGATAGCGGGACCCCTGGCTACACCTTC; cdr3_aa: CASSQDSGTPGYTF
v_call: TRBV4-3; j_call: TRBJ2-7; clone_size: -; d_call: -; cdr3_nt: TGCGCCAGCAGCCAAGAATGGGCAGCCTACGAGCAGTACTTC; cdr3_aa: CASSQEWAAYEQYF
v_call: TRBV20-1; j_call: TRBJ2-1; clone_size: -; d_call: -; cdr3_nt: TGCAGTGCTAGCAGGGGAGCTGAGCAGTTCTTC; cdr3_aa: CSASRGAEQFF
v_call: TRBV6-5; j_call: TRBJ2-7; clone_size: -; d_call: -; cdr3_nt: TGTGCCAGCAGTTACTCGTCCCTTTCTGCCTACGAGCAGTACTTC; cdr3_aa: CASSYSSLSAYEQYF
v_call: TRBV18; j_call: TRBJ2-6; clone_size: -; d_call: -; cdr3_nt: TGTGCCAGCTCACCACAACTAAGGTCGGGGTATGCTGGGGCCAACGTCCTGACTTTC; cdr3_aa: CASSPQLRSGYAGANVLTF
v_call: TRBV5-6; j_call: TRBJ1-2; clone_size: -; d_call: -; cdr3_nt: TGTGCCAGCAGCTTGGGAGATAACTATGGCTACACCTTC; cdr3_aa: CASSLGDNYGYTF
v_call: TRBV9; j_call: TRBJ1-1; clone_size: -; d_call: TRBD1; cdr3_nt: TGTGCCAGCAGCGTAGGGACAGGATGGAACACTGAAGCTTTCTTT; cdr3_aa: CASSVGTGWNTEAFF
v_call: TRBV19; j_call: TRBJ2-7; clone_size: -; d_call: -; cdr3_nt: TGTGCCAGTAGAAAGATTAGATGCGAGCAGTACTTC; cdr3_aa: CASRKIRCEQYF
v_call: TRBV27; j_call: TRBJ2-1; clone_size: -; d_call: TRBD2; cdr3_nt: TGTGCCAGCAGTTCTCTCCCGTGGTTAGCGGGCGGGAATGAGCAGTTCTTC; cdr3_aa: CASSSLPWLAGGNEQFF
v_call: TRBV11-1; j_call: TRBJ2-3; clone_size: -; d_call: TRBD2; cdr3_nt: TGTGCCAGCAGCTTAGAAGCGGGGACGACAGATACGCAGTATTTT; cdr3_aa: CASSLEAGTTDTQYF
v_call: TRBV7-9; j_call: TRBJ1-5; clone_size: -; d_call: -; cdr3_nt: TGTGCCAGCAGCTCCACTACAGGGTTACAGGATCAGCCCCAGCATTTT; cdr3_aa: CASSSTTGLQDQPQHF
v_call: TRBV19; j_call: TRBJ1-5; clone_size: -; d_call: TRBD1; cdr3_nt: TGTGCCAGTAGTCGGTCCCGGGACAGGGGCGGGGGCAATCAGCCCCAGCATTTT; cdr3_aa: CASSRSRDRGGGNQPQHF